This T cell receptor (beta chain) was captured by sequencing in a study of blood T cell repertoires in COVID-19. Study overall: The samples span acute and convalescent COVID-19 from the United States, Italy and Spain.

Sequencing was performed with immunoSEQ multiplex PCR; in TCRdb, only in-frame clones are kept and a portion is missing. The sample lists 150,000 to 200,000 clones; more than 80% were seen once. Cohorts were determined from participant-reported clinical history. In Cohort 3, a recovered donor had either two negative PCRs, clearance, or symptom resolution. This CDR3 comprises 16 residues. The V segment lost 0 bases and the J segment 6 bases; nucleotides outside the gene matches: 8. Per germline, CDR1 LGHNA and CDR2 YNFKEQ. This clonotype originated in a man aged 35 to 55 who had recovered from COVID-19. Source material: PBMCs or T cells enriched from blood (not recorded which). The V and J genes are TRBV4-2 and TRBJ2-3; 8 nucleotides match TRBD2. CDR3 sequence (DNA): TGTGCCAGCAGCCAAGATTGGACTAGCCCCGGGGATACGCAGTATTTT. Encoded protein: CASSQDWTSPGDTQYF.